The clone carrying this T cell receptor beta chain showed up many times. This sample was taken from a study of T cells in Graves' hyperthyroidism and ophthalmopathy. RNA transcripts served as the template for amplifying TCR beta CDR3 regions. The HTBI set primed first-round TCR CDR3 RT-PCR. TCRdb redid the calling of the multiplex PCR reads with MiXCR, one entry per CDR3 protein. The repertoire holds about 400,000 distinct CDR3 sequences, with roughly an eighth as singletons. Germline V gene sequence: CDR1 SGHAT, CDR2 FQDESV (reference sequence). V was shortened by 5 bases and J by 3 bases, with 16 bases between the two germline ends. CDR3 length: 16 amino acids.

Sequenced sample: blood. The receptor comes from a man aged 45-65 years with Graves' ophthalmopathy. The chain is built from TRBV11-1 and TRBJ2-2, with D possibly called TRBD1 or TRBD2 (5 bases each). CDR3: CASSRGPYLDTGELFF. Written as DNA, the CDR3 is TGTGCCAGCAGCCGGGGACCCTACCTGGACACCGGGGAGCTGTTTTTT. Full variable domain (rest looked up from reference TRBV11-1 and TRBJ2-2): EAEVAQSPRYKITEKSQAVAFWCDPISGHATLYWYRQILGQGPELLVQFQDESVVDDSQLPKDRFSAERLKGVDSTLKIQPAELGDSAMYLCASSRGPYLDTGELFFGEGSRLTVL.